The 15 T cell receptor beta chains below all came from one sample that was sequenced in a study of cytomegalovirus exposure and HLA in healthy donors. The PCR employed 60 Vbeta primers together with 13 Jbeta primers. Using immunoSEQ multiplex PCR, the repertoire was profiled, and TCRdb retains in-frame clones only, with some absent. The sample contains fewer than 200,000 clones, 87% of which appear only once. The sample was PBMCs. Source of these receptors: a woman aged 30 to 39 in good health and CMV-seronegative.

The CDR3 DNA reads as TGCGCCAGCAGTAGAACACTAGCGGGAGGTGGTGGCACGCGAATCTATGAGCAGTTCTTC. Amino acid sequence: CASSRTLAGGGGTRIYEQFF. This rearrangement joins TRBV5-1 to TRBJ2-1, with TRBD2 matching 12 bases. The CDR3 totals 20 residues. Germline-derived CDR1 and CDR2 are SGHRS and YFSETQ. J gave up 8 bases and V 5 bases, and 23 bases lay outside the gene matches. Full variable domain (rest looked up from reference TRBV5-1 and TRBJ2-1): KAGVTQTPRYLIKTRGQQVTLSCSPISGHRSVSWYQQTPGQGLQFLFEYFSETQRNKGNFPGRFSGRQFSNSRSEMNVSTLELGDSALYLCASSRTLAGGGGTRIYEQFFGPGTRLTVL.

The V gene is TRBV19, the J gene TRBJ2-5; 7 positions agree with TRBD2. The germline gives CDR1 LNHDA, CDR2 SQIVND (reference sequence). CDR3 length: 14 amino acids. With 4 bases clipped from V and 4 bases from J, the junction kept 6 bases outside the gene matches. The CDR3 region is CASSSGGGPETQYF. DNA for the CDR3: TGTGCCAGTAGTAGCGGGGGTGGCCCAGAGACCCAGTACTTC.

The chain carries TRBV6-5 and TRBJ2-7; 9 bases fit TRBD2. Trimming removed 11 bases from V and 9 bases from J; junction bases left unmatched: 17. The CDR3 is 14 amino acids. CDR1 and CDR2 (germline): MNHEY, SVGAGI. CDR3 residues: CAVAGASVPWAQYF. DNA for the CDR3: TGTGCCGTAGCGGGAGCCAGCGTCCCTTGGGCGCAGTACTTC.

J is TRBJ2-5 and V is TRBV27; 12 bases match TRBD2. The end of the DNA is better explained by TRBJ2-7, so the J call may be wrong. The germline V gene has CDR1 MNHEY and CDR2 SMNVEV (reference sequence). The CDR3 covers 16 residues. For the CDR3, the DNA is TGTGCCAGCAGTCCGTGGACTAGCGGGGCCTCCTACGAGCAGTACTTC. Translating gives CASSPWTSGASYEQYF.

The count of this clone is one. This chain joins TRBV18 and TRBJ1-1, with D perhaps matching TRBD1 (6 bases). This CDR3 spans 12 amino acids. Germline loops: CDR1 KGHSH, CDR2 LQKENI. V lost 2 bases to trimming and J lost 8 bases, with 9 bases between them. DNA for the CDR3: TGTGCCAGCTCACCAGATACAGGGGAAGCTTTCTTT. Translation gives CASSPDTGEAFF.

The genes are TRBV5-1 and TRBJ2-2; 16 nucleotides line up with TRBD2. Trimming at V came to 7 bases and at J to 6 bases, leaving 21 bases not matched to a gene. Germline lookup yields CDR1 SGHRS and CDR2 YFSETQ. The CDR3 has 21 amino acids. CDR3 amino acids: CASSPIVSGPGLAGGPGELFF. As DNA, the CDR3 is TGCGCCAGCTCCCCCATCGTGTCAGGGCCGGGACTAGCGGGAGGGCCCGGGGAGCTGTTTTTT.

V usage is TRBV19 and J usage is TRBJ2-7; a weak D match, TRBD1 (6 bases). CDR1 and CDR2 (germline): LNHDA, SQIVND (reference sequence). This CDR3 contains 14 residues. V was pared by 5 bases and J by 2 bases, with 13 bases between. CDR3 in DNA: TGTGCCAGTAGTTCCGCCGGGACAACCTACGAGCAGTACTTC. This sequence encodes CASSSAGTTYEQYF.

V usage is TRBV2 and J usage is TRBJ1-1; TRBD1 matches at 11 bases. V lost 11 bases to trimming and J lost 0 bases; unmatched junction nucleotides: 11. CDR3 length equals 16 residues. Germline assignment: CDR1 SNHLY and CDR2 FYNNEI. The CDR3 is CAGGTGGSGMNTEAFF. The CDR3, as DNA: TGTGCCGGAGGGACAGGGGGATCTGGAATGAACACTGAAGCTTTCTTT.

CDR3 in DNA: TGTGCCAGCAGCATAAGACAGGGGCAGGCCACTGAAGCTTTCTTT. Its translation: CASSIRQGQATEAFF. The gene calls are TRBV5-8 and TRBJ1-1; TRBD1 matches 8 bases. Germline V gene sequence: CDR1 SGHTS, CDR2 YDEGEE. Trimming took 4 bases from V and 4 from J; bases not matched to a gene: 9. CDR3 length: 15 amino acids. Full variable domain (rest looked up from reference TRBV5-8 and TRBJ1-1): EAGVTQSPTHLIKTRGQQATLRCSPISGHTSVYWYQQALGLGLQFLLWYDEGEERNRGNFPPRFSGRQFPNYSSELNVNALELEDSALYLCASSIRQGQATEAFFGQGTRLTVV.

The chain links TRBV28 to TRBJ1-4, with TRBD1 matching over 9 bases. V gave up 5 bases and J gave up 5 bases; unmatched junction bases: 3. Germline V gives CDR1 MDHEN, CDR2 SYDVKM. This CDR3 spans 14 amino acids. CDR3: CASSLGQGNEKLFF. The CDR3 coding sequence is TGTGCCAGCAGTCTCGGACAGGGGAATGAAAAACTGTTTTTT.

This sequence joins TRBV6-1 and TRBJ1-5; the D is unclear. The CDR3 sequence is 13 residues long. The germline V gene has CDR1 MNHNS and CDR2 SASEGT. The V gene lost 7 bases and the J gene lost 4 bases, with 11 bases spanning the gap. The CDR3, as DNA: TGTGCCAGCACACCACCCCAGAATCAGCCCCAGCATTTT. It codes for CASTPPQNQPQHF.

This sequence joins TRBV5-8 and TRBJ2-2; TRBD1 is a possible D gene (5 bases). The CDR3 length is 13 residues. Germline lookup yields CDR1 SGHTS and CDR2 YDEGEE. Trimming took 4 bases from V and 8 from J, leaving 12 bases between them. CDR3 loop: CASSHTGAGELFF. The CDR3 DNA reads as TGTGCCAGCAGCCACACAGGTGCAGGGGAGCTGTTTTTT.

The chain is built from TRBV7-7 and TRBJ1-4; tentative D call: TRBD1 (6 bases). V was shortened by 2 bases and J by 8 bases, with 12 bases between the two germline ends. The CDR3 length is 14 residues. CDR1 is SSHAT and CDR2 is FNYEAQ in the germline V gene (reference sequence). CDR3: CASSLPGVGEKLFF. CDR3 sequence (DNA): TGTGCCAGCAGCTTACCAGGGGTCGGAGAAAAACTGTTTTTT.

The chain combines TRBV7-8 with TRBJ2-5; 7 bases agree with TRBD1. The J call is uncertain, as TRBJ2-7 better fits the DNA end. Germline-derived CDR1 and CDR2 are SGHVS and FQNEAQ. CDR3 length equals 14 residues. The CDR3 here is CASSSGTAVYEQYF. In nucleotides, the CDR3 is TGTGCCAGCAGCTCCGGGACAGCCGTCTACGAGCAGTACTTC.

The chain has TRBV7-9 and TRBJ1-2; the match to TRBD1 covers 9 bases. Trimming at V came to 1 base and at J to 5 bases, leaving 2 bases not matched to a gene. This CDR3 contains 14 residues. Germline CDR1 is SEHNR and CDR2 is FQNEAQ (reference sequence). The CDR3 sequence is CASSLGDRVYGYTF. The CDR3 coding sequence is TGTGCCAGCAGCTTAGGGGACAGGGTGTATGGCTACACCTTC.